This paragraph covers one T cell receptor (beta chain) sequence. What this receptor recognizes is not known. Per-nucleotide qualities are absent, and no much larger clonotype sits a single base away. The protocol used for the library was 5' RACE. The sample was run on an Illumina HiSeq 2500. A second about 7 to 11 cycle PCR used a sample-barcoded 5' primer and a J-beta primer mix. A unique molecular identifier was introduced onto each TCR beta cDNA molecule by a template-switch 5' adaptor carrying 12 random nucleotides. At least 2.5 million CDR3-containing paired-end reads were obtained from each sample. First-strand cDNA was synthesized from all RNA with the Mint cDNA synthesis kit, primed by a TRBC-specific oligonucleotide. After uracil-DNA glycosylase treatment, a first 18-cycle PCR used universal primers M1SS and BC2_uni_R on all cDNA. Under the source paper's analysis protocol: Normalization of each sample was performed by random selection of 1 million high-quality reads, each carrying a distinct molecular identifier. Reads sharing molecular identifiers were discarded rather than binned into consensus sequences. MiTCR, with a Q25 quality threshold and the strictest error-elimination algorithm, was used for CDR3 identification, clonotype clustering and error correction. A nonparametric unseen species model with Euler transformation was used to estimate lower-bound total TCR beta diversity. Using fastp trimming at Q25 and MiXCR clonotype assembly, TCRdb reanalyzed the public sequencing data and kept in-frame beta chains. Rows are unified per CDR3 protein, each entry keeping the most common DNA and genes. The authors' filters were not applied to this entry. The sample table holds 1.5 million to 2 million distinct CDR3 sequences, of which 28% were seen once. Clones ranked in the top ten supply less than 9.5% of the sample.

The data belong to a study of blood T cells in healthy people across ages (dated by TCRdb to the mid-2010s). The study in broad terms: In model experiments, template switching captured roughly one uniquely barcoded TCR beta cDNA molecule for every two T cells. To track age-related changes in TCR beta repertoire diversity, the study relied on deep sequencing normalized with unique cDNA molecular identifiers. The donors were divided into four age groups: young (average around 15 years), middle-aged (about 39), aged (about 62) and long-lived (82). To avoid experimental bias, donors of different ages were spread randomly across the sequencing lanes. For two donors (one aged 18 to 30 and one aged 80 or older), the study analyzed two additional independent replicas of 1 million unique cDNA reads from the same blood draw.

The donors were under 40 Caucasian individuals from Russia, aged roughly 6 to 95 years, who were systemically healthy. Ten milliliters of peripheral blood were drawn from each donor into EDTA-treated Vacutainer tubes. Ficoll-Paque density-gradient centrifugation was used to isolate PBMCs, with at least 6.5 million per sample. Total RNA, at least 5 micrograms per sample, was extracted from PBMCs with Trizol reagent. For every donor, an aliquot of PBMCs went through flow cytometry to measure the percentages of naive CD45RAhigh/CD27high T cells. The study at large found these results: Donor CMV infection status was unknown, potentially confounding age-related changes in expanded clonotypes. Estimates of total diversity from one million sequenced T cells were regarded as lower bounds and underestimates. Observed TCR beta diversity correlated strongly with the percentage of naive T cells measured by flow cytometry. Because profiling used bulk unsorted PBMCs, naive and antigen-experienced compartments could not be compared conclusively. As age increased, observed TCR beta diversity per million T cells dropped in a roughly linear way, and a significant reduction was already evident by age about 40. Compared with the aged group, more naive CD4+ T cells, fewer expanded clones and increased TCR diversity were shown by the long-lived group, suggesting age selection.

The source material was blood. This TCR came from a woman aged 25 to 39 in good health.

The CDR3 sequence is CAIPGGGNEQFF. The DNA is as follows: TGTGCCATCCCCGGGGGGGGCAATGAGCAGTTCTTC. The chain is made from TRBV18 and TRBJ2-1; TRBD2 matches 8 bases in the middle. The junction shows trimming of 10 bases on V and 6 bases on J, and the gene matches do not reach 5 bases of it. The germline V gene yields KGHSH for CDR1 and LQKENI for CDR2. The CDR3 has 12 amino acids, counting the end cysteine and phenylalanine. Here the CDR3 DNA is all that survives: 36 bases in frame from base 1.